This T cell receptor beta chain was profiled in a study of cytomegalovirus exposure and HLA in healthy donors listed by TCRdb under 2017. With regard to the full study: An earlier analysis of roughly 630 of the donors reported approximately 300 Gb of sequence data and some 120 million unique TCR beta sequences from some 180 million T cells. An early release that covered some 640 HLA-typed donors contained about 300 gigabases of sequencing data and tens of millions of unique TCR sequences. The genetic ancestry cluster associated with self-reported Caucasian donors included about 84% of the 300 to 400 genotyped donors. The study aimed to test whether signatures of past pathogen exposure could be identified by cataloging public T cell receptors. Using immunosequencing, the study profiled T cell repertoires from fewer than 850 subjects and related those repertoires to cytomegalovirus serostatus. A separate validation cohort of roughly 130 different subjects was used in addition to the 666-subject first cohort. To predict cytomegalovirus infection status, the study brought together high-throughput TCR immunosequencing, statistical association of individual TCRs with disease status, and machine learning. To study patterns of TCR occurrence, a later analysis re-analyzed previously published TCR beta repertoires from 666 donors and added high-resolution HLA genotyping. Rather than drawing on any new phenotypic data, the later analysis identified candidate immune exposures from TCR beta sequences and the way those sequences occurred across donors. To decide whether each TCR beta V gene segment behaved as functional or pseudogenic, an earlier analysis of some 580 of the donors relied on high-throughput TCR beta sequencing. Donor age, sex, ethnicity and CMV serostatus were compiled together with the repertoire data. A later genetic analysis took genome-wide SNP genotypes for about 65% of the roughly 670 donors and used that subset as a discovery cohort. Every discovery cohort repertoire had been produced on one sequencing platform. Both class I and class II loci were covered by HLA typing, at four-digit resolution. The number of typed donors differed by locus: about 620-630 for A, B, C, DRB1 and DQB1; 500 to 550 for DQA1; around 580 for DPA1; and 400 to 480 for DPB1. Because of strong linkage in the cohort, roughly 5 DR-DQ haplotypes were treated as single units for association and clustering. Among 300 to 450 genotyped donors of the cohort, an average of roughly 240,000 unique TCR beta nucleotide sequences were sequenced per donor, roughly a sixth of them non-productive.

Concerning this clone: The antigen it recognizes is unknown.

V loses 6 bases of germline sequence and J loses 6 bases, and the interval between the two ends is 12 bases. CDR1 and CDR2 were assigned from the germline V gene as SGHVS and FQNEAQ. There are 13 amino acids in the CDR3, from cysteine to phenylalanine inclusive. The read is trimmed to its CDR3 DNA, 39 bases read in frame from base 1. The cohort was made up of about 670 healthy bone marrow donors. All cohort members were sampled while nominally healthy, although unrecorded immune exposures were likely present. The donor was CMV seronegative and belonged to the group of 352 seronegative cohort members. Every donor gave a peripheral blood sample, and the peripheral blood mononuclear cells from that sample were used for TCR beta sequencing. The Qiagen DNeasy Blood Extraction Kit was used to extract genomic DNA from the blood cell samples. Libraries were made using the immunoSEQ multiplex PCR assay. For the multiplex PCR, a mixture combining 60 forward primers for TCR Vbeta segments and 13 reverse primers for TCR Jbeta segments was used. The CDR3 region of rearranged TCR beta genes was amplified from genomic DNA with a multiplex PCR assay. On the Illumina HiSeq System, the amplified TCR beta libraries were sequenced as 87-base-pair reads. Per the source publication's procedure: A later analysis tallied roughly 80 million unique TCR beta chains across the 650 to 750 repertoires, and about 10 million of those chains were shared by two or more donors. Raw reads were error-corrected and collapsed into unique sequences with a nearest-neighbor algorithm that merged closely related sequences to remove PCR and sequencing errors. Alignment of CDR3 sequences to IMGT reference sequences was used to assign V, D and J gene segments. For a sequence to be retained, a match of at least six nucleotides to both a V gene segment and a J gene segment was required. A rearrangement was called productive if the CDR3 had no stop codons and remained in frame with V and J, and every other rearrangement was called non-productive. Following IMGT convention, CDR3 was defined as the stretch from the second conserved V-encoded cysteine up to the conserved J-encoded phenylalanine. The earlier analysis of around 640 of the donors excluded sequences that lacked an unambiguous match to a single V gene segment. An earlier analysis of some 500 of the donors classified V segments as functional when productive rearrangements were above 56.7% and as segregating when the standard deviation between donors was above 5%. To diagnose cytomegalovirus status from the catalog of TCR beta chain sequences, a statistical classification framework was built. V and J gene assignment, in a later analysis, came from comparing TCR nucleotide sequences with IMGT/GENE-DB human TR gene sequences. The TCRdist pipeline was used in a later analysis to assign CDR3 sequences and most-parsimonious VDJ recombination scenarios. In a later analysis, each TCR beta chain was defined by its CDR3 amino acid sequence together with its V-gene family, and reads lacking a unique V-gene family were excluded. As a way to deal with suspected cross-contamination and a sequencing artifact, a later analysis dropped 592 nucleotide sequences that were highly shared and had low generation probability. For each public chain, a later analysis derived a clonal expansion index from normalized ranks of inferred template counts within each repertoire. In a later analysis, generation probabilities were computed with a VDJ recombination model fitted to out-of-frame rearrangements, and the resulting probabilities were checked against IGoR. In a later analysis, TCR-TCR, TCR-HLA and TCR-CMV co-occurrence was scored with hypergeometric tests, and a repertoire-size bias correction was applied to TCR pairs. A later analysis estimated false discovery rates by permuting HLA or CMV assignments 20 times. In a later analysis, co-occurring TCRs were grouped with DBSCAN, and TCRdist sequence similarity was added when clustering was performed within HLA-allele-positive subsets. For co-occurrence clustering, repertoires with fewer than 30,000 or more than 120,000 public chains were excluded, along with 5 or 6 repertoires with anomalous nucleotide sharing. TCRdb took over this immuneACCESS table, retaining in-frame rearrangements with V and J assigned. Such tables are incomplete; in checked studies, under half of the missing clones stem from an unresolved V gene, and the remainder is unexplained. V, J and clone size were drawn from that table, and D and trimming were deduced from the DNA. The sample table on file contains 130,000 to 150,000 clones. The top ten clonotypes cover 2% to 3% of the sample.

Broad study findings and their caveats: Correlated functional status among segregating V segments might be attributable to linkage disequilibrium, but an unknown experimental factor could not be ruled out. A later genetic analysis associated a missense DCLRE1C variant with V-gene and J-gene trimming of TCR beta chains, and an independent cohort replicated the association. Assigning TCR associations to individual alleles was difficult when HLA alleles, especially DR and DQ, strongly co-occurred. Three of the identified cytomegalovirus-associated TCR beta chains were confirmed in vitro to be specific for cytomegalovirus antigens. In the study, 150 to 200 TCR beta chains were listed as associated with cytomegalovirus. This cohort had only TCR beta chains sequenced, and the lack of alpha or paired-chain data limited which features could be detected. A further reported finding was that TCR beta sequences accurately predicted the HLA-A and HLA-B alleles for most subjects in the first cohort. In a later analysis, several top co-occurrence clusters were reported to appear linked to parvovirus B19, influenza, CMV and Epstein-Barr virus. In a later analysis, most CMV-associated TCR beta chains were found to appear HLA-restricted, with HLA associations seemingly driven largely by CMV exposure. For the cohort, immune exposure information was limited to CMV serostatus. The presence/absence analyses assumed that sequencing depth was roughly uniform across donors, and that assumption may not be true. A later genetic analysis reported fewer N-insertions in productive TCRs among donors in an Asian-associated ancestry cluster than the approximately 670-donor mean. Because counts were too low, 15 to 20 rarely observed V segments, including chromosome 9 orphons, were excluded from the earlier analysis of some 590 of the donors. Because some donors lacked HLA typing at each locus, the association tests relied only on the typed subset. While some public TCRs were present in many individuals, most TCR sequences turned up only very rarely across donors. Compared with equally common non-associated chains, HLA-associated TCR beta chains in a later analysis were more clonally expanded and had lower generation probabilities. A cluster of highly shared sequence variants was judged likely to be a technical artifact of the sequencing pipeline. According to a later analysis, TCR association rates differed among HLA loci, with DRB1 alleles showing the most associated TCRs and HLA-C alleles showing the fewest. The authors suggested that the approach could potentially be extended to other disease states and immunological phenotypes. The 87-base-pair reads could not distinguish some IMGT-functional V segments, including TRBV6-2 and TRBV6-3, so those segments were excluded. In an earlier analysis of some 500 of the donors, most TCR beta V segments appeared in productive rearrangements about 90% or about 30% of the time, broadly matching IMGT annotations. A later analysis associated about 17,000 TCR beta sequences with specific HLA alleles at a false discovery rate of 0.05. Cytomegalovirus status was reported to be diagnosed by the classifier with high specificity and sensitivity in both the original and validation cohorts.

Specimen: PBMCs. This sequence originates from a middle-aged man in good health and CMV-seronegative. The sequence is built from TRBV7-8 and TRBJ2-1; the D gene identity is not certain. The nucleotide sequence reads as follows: TGTGCCAGCAGGCCGTCGGTGCGCAATGAGCAGTTCTTC. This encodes CASRPSVRNEQFF.